The next 6 T cell receptor beta chains were all read from a single sample in a study of T cells in localized non-small cell lung cancer. The table came from immunoSEQ multiplex PCR; TCRdb's copy has only in-frame clones and leaves some out. The sample holds roughly 40,000 clones; under 90% are singletons and the top ten take around 6.6%. Sequences were derived from peripheral blood mononuclear cells, sampled before any cancer treatment. These receptors were collected from a male donor aged 60 or older with stage II lung adenocarcinoma.

This sequence joins TRBV10-3 and TRBJ2-1; D is undetermined. The V end lost 0 bases, the J end lost 7 bases, and 7 bases lay between the germline ends. Looked up from germline, CDR1 is ENHRY and CDR2 is SYGVKD. The CDR3 contains 13 residues. The chain's CDR3 is CAISESSFNEQFF. In DNA form, the CDR3 reads TGTGCCATCAGTGAGTCGAGTTTTAATGAGCAGTTCTTC.

This clone came up a few times. The chain is built from TRBV7-7 and TRBJ1-3; D might be TRBD1 (5 bases). The CDR3 is made up of 13 amino acids. V was trimmed by 8 bases and J by 4 bases, leaving 12 bases between them. Germline assignment: CDR1 SSHAT and CDR2 FNYEAQ (reference sequence). As DNA, the CDR3 is TGTGCCAGCGGCCAGGGAAGAGGAAACACCATATATTTT. Encoded protein: CASGQGRGNTIYF.

The gene calls are TRBV2 and TRBJ2-6; unclear D gene. Trimming stripped 10 bases from V and 4 bases from J, with 17 bases between. Germline loops: CDR1 SNHLY, CDR2 FYNNEI. The CDR3 extends over 15 amino acids. This chain's CDR3 is CATTSEVSGANVLTF. CDR3 in DNA: TGTGCCACGACGTCCGAGGTCTCGGGGGCCAACGTCCTGACTTTC.

Here the CDR3 DNA reads TGTGCCAGCAGCCAAGGGGCAGGGGCGAGGCATTTT. Translation gives CASSQGAGARHF. V gene TRBV14 combines with J gene TRBJ1-5, with D possibly matching TRBD1 (6 bases). The germline V gene encodes CDR1 SGHDN and CDR2 FVKESK. The ends were cut back, 1 base at V and 15 bases at J, with 13 bases in the middle. This CDR3 region has 12 residues.

This chain links TRBV7-9 with TRBJ2-2; TRBD1 or TRBD2 may be the D gene (5 bases each). The CDR3 is 15 amino acids. Germline loops: CDR1 SEHNR, CDR2 FQNEAQ (reference sequence). Trimming removed 5 bases from V and 4 bases from J, with 14 bases in between. CDR3 amino acids: CASSTRDGRTGELFF. As DNA, the CDR3 is TGTGCCAGCAGCACACGGGACGGTCGCACCGGGGAGCTGTTTTTT.

The chain couples TRBV7-9 to TRBJ2-7; TRBD2 agrees at 11 bases. This CDR3 is 15 amino acids long. V lost 4 bases to trimming and J lost 2 bases; unmatched junction nucleotides: 4. The germline V gene encodes CDR1 SEHNR and CDR2 FQNEAQ (reference sequence). As DNA, the CDR3 is TGTGCCAGCAGCTCGGGACTAGCGGTAGCCTACGAGCAGTACTTC. It translates to CASSSGLAVAYEQYF.